Listed below are T cell receptor beta chains from one sample, sequenced in a study of blood T cell repertoires in COVID-19. TCRdb's table, derived via immunoSEQ multiplex PCR, lists solely in-frame clones and lacks some. Counted here are 200,000 to 250,000 clones, over 75% occurring once; the ten biggest clones make up approximately 6.1%. The sample consisted of peripheral blood. All receptors derive from a man older than 75 with acute or convalescent COVID-19. CDR3s include the opening cysteine and the closing phenylalanine or tryptophan. A D gene is named only where the DNA matches it firmly. Only some rows state a clone size, as once, few, many or a class for expanded clones.

D gene	clone size	V gene	J gene	CDR3 DNA	CDR3 protein
NA	NA	TRBV7-2	TRBJ2-7	TGTGCCAGCAGCTTAGGGGCGACAACTTCCTACGAGCAGTACTTC	CASSLGATTSYEQYF
NA	NA	TRBV29-1	TRBJ2-3	TGCAGCGTTGCAGGGACTCCCACCGAGCCAATTAGCACAGATACGCAGTATTTT	CSVAGTPTEPISTDTQYF
NA	NA	TRBV6-1	TRBJ1-5	TGTGCCAGCAGTGAATATACAGTAAATCAGCCCCAGCATTTT	CASSEYTVNQPQHF
TRBD2	NA	TRBV6-5	TRBJ2-2	TGTGCCAGCAGCCGGGGACTAGCTGTAGACGGGGAGCTGTTTTTT	CASSRGLAVDGELFF
TRBD2	NA	TRBV6-6	TRBJ2-5	TGTGCCAGCAGTTACACCGGCGGGAGGGGACAAGAGACCCAGTACTTC	CASSYTGGRGQETQYF
TRBD1	NA	TRBV7-2	TRBJ1-2	TGTGCCAGCACCCCCGGGACAGCTTACTACTACACCTTC	CASTPGTAYYYTF
NA	NA	TRBV24-1	TRBJ2-1	TGTGCCACCACCTCTATGAGGAATGAGCAGTTCTTC	CATTSMRNEQFF
NA	NA	TRBV6-2/TRBV6-3	TRBJ1-1	TGTGCCAGCAGTTACTGGAGTGGAGGCACTGAAGCTTTCTTT	CASSYWSGGTEAFF
TRBD1	NA	TRBV6-2/TRBV6-3	TRBJ1-2	TGTGCCAGCAGTTCAATCTGGACAGGCTCAGCTAACTATGGCTACACCTTC	CASSSIWTGSANYGYTF
NA	NA	TRBV11-3	TRBJ2-3	TGTGCCAGCAGCTTAGTTTTCCTTTCGACAGGCAGCACAGATACGCAGTATTTT	CASSLVFLSTGSTDTQYF
TRBD1	NA	TRBV7-6	TRBJ2-5	TGTGCCAGCAGCTTAGGGATGCAGGGGGCGGCGGAGACCCAGTACTTC	CASSLGMQGAAETQYF
NA	NA	TRBV10-1	TRBJ2-3	TGCGCCAGCAGGGGGCGCAGAGTCACTGGCACAGATACGCAGTATTTT	CASRGRRVTGTDTQYF
TRBD2	NA	TRBV30	TRBJ2-2	TGTGCCTGGAGTCGACTAGCGGGCACCGGGGAGCTGTTTTTT	CAWSRLAGTGELFF
TRBD1	NA	TRBV7-9	TRBJ1-4	TGTGCCAGCAGCCCCGGACAGGGGGGGATCCCGGTAAATAATGAAAAACTGTTTTTT	CASSPGQGGIPVNNEKLFF
TRBD2	few	TRBV3-1/TRBV3-2	TRBJ2-7	TGTGCCAGCAGCCAACGGGGGACTAGCGGCTCCTACGAGCAGTACTTC	CASSQRGTSGSYEQYF
NA	NA	TRBV27	TRBJ2-3	TGTGCCAGCAGTTCAGGGGCTAGCACAGATACGCAGTATTTT	CASSSGASTDTQYF
TRBD1	NA	TRBV29-1	TRBJ2-2	TGCAGCGTGGGGACAGCGTCGAACACCGGGGAGCTGTTTTTT	CSVGTASNTGELFF